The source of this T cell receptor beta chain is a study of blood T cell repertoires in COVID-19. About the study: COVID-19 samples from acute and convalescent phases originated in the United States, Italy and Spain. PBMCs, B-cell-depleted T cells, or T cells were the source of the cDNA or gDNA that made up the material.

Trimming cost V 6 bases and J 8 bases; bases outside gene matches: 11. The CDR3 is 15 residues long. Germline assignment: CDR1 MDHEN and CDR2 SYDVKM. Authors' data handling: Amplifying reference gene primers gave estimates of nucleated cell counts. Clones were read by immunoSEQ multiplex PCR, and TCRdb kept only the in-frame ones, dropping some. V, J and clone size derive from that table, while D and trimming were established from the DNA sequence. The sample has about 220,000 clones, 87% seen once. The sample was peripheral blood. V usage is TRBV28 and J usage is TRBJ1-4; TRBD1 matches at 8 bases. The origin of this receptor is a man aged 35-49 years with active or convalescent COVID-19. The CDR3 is CASRPSDRGQEKLFF. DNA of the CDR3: TGTGCCAGCAGGCCCTCCGACAGGGGACAGGAAAAACTGTTTTTT.